These 30 T cell receptor beta chains originate from one sample sequenced in a study of blood T cell repertoires in COVID-19. The data were produced by immunoSEQ multiplex PCR, yet TCRdb's version contains in-frame clones alone and is incomplete. The sample includes approximately 70,000 clones, roughly 82% of them seen just once. Sequenced sample: peripheral blood. These receptors came from an elderly woman with acute or convalescent COVID-19.

The V call is TRBV7-2, the J call TRBJ2-2; 12 nucleotides match TRBD2. Losses at the gene ends were 1 base for V and 7 bases for J; bases not matched to a gene: 10. The CDR3 totals 18 residues. The germline V gene has CDR1 SGHTA and CDR2 FQGNSA. For the CDR3, the DNA is TGTGCCAGCAGCTTAGAGTCTACTAGCGGGAGGAGGGGCGGGGAGCTGTTTTTT. Its protein is CASSLESTSGRRGGELFF.

This rearrangement joins TRBV10-3 to TRBJ1-2; no clear D gene. The CDR3 covers 12 residues. Germline CDR1 and CDR2: ENHRY and SYGVKD. Trimming cost V 2 bases and J 5 bases, with 6 bases left between them. The CDR3 region is CAISERLYGYTF. The CDR3 DNA is TGTGCCATCAGTGAGCGTCTTTATGGCTACACCTTC.

The V call is TRBV7-3, the J call TRBJ2-4, with 8 bases lining up with TRBD1. Germline V gene sequence: CDR1 SGHTA, CDR2 FQGTGA. V was pared by 2 bases and J by 5 bases, with 8 bases of the junction left unmatched. This CDR3 comprises 16 residues. The CDR3 DNA follows: TGTGCCAGCAGCTTATCGTCGGACAGGGCGGAAAACATTCAGTACTTC. As protein: CASSLSSDRAENIQYF.

V usage is TRBV29-1 and J usage is TRBJ1-4; TRBD1 agrees at 7 bases. CDR3 length: 13 amino acids. J was trimmed by 4 bases and V by 6 bases; bases with no gene match: 5. Germline V lookup: CDR1 SQVTM, CDR2 ANQGSEA. CDR3 sequence reads: CSVLRDSNEKLFF. The CDR3 region has the DNA TGCAGCGTGCTCAGGGACAGTAATGAAAAACTGTTTTTT.

The chain uses TRBV11-2 and TRBJ2-3, with D perhaps matching TRBD1 (7 bases). The CDR3 spans 17 residues. Germline CDR1 reads SGHAT; CDR2 reads FQNNGV. Trimming left V 2 bases short and J 1 base short, with 16 bases between. The CDR3 region is CASSLPTGRIGTDTQYF. The CDR3 bases are TGTGCCAGCAGCTTACCGACAGGGAGGATTGGCACAGATACGCAGTATTTT.

V usage is TRBV10-3 and J usage is TRBJ2-1; 11 bases line up with TRBD2. Germline V gene data show CDR1 as ENHRY and CDR2 as SYGVKD. J gave up 6 bases and V 7 bases, and 5 bases lay outside the gene matches. This CDR3 has 14 amino acids. The CDR3 sequence is CAINMLAGGNEQFF. The CDR3 region has the DNA TGTGCCATCAATATGCTAGCGGGAGGCAATGAGCAGTTCTTC.

The chain combines TRBV27 with TRBJ2-7; 10 bases are shared with TRBD1. Losses at the gene ends were 6 bases for V and 5 bases for J; bases not matched to a gene: 10. The germline V gene encodes CDR1 MNHEY and CDR2 SMNVEV (reference sequence). There are 15 residues in the CDR3. CDR3 sequence: CASRTRTGGENEQYF. CDR3 bases: TGTGCCAGCAGGACTAGGACAGGGGGAGAGAACGAGCAGTACTTC.

This CDR3 reads CSLRTLGWGDTQYF. Here the CDR3 DNA reads TGCAGCCTACGTACACTAGGTTGGGGAGATACGCAGTATTTT. The rearrangement uses TRBV29-1 and TRBJ2-3; D is perhaps TRBD2 (5 bases). CDR1 and CDR2 from the germline V gene are SQVTM and ANQGSEA. The CDR3 has 14 residues. V shed 8 bases and J shed 5 bases, with 20 bases lying between them.

The CDR3 sequence is CSVPSPDTRANYGYTF. CDR3 DNA sequence: TGCAGCGTCCCCAGCCCGGACACCAGAGCTAACTATGGCTACACCTTC. V and J are TRBV29-1 and TRBJ1-2, with TRBD1 as a possible D gene (5 bases). V was trimmed by 6 bases and J by 0 bases, leaving 20 bases between them. Germline V gene lookup returns CDR1 SQVTM and CDR2 ANQGSEA. The CDR3 is made up of 16 amino acids.

The chain uses TRBV7-3 and TRBJ2-2; 13 positions match TRBD2. Germline CDR1 reads SGHTA; CDR2 reads FQGTGA. CDR3 length equals 15 residues. V trimming: 4 bases; J trimming: 7 bases; junction bases outside the gene matches: 3. The CDR3 loop reads CASSWTSGSGGELFF. For the CDR3, the DNA is TGTGCCAGCAGCTGGACTAGCGGGAGTGGCGGGGAGCTGTTTTTT.

The V call is TRBV7-9, the J call TRBJ2-7, with D unclear. The germline gives CDR1 SEHNR, CDR2 FQNEAQ (reference sequence). CDR3 size: 14 residues. V lost 8 bases and J lost 0, with 14 bases in between. In DNA, the CDR3 is TGTGCCAGCCGCCCCCTTGACAACTCCTACGAGCAGTACTTC. This translates into CASRPLDNSYEQYF.

The chain recombines TRBV18 with TRBJ1-1; perhaps TRBD1 as D (6 bases). Trimming cost V 5 bases and J 2 bases, with 9 bases left between them. The CDR3 loop spans 13 amino acids. Germline CDR1 KGHSH, CDR2 LQKENI. CDR3 DNA sequence: TGTGCCAGCTCAGCGGGGGCAAACACTGAAGCTTTCTTT. Translated: CASSAGANTEAFF.

This chain connects TRBV28 to TRBJ1-5; TRBD1 agrees at 8 bases. CDR1 is MDHEN, CDR2 SYDVKM, per germline. Trimming took 2 bases from V and 5 from J; bases not matched to a gene: 11. CDR3 length equals 17 residues. The CDR3 DNA follows: TGTGCCAGCAGTTTAACAAACATTTACAGGGGGGATCAGCCCCAGCATTTT. Its translation: CASSLTNIYRGDQPQHF.

The chain couples TRBV7-9 to TRBJ2-1; tentatively, D is TRBD1 (5 bases). V dropped 2 bases and J dropped 0 bases, with 14 bases sitting between them. Per the germline V gene, CDR1 is SEHNR and CDR2 is FQNEAQ (reference sequence). The CDR3 runs to 17 residues. CDR3 in amino acids: CASSLPEDKSSYNEQFF. The CDR3 coding sequence is TGTGCCAGCAGCTTACCCGAGGACAAGAGCTCCTACAATGAGCAGTTCTTC. The full variable domain, in which reference TRBV7-9 and TRBJ2-1 provide the parts outside the CDR3, is DTGVSQNPRHKITKRGQNVTFRCDPISEHNRLYWYRQTLGQGPEFLTYFQNEAQLEKSRLLSDRFSAERPKGSFSTLEIQRTEQGDSAMYLCASSLPEDKSSYNEQFFGPGTRLTVL.

The chain joins TRBV7-2 to TRBJ2-2; unclear D gene. Trimming removed 0 bases at V and 6 bases at J, with 11 bases between. The CDR3 totals 15 residues. The germline V gene encodes CDR1 SGHTA and CDR2 FQGNSA. CDR3 in amino acids: CASSLALVGSGELFF. The CDR3 nucleotides read TGTGCCAGCAGCTTAGCGCTAGTGGGTTCCGGGGAGCTGTTTTTT.

For this clone: Compared with germline, one end of the junction differs, possibly owing to a read error. The genes are TRBV29-1 and TRBJ2-3; TRBD2 aligns across 10 bases. Germline CDR1 and CDR2: SQVTM and ANQGSEA. CDR3 length: 16 residues. The CDR3 DNA sequence: TGCAGTGTTGAAAAATTAAGCGGGAGGGCGAGGGGTACGCAGTATTTT. As protein: CSVEKLSGRARGTQYF.

The chain couples TRBV25-1 to TRBJ1-4; the D is unclear. This CDR3 has 17 amino acids. Germline assignment: CDR1 MGHDK and CDR2 SYGVNS. V was cut by 2 bases and J by 0 bases, with 13 bases left in between. The CDR3 nucleotides read TGTGCCAGCAGTGAACAGTTTAACCTTGCAACTAATGAAAAACTGTTTTTT. Translation: CASSEQFNLATNEKLFF. Supplemented by reference TRBV25-1 and TRBJ1-4, the full variable domain reads EADIYQTPRYLVIGTGKKITLECSQTMGHDKMYWYQQDPGMELHLIHYSYGVNSTEKGDLSSESTVSRIRTEHFPLTLESARPSHTSQYLCASSEQFNLATNEKLFFGSGTQLSVL.

The chain uses TRBV7-2 and TRBJ1-2, with D maybe TRBD1 (6 bases). The CDR3 has 14 residues. V dropped 2 bases and J dropped 4 bases, with 11 bases sitting between them. The germline V gene has CDR1 SGHTA and CDR2 FQGNSA. In nucleotides, the CDR3 is TGTGCCAGCAGCTTACTACAGGGCAGCTATGGCTACACCTTC. Protein: CASSLLQGSYGYTF.

This rearrangement joins TRBV7-9 to TRBJ1-2; 8 bases are a match to TRBD1. The ends lost 5 bases at V and 5 bases at J; junction bases unmatched: 7. The CDR3 length is 14 residues. CDR1 is SEHNR, CDR2 FQNEAQ, per germline (reference sequence). The CDR3 DNA reads TGTGCCAGCAGCACTAGTGACAGGGGTTATGGCTACACCTTC. Amino acids: CASSTSDRGYGYTF.

This chain links TRBV10-3 with TRBJ2-7; maybe TRBD2 (5 bases). Trimming stripped 0 bases from V and 2 bases from J, with 11 bases between. Germline CDR1 reads ENHRY; CDR2 reads SYGVKD. This CDR3 region has 15 residues. CDR3: CAISESRAVAYEQYF. DNA for the CDR3: TGTGCCATCAGTGAGTCGAGGGCCGTAGCCTACGAGCAGTACTTC.

The gene calls are TRBV7-9 and TRBJ2-1, with 7 bases lining up with TRBD2. The germline V gene encodes CDR1 SEHNR and CDR2 FQNEAQ (reference sequence). The CDR3 covers 15 residues. The V gene end was trimmed by 2 bases and the J gene end by 5 bases; junction bases not matched to a gene: 6. The CDR3 reads CASSLYLAEDNEQFF. CDR3 bases: TGTGCCAGCAGCTTATATCTAGCGGAGGACAATGAGCAGTTCTTC. Drawing the rest from reference TRBV7-9 and TRBJ2-1, the complete variable domain is DTGVSQNPRHKITKRGQNVTFRCDPISEHNRLYWYRQTLGQGPEFLTYFQNEAQLEKSRLLSDRFSAERPKGSFSTLEIQRTEQGDSAMYLCASSLYLAEDNEQFFGPGTRLTVL.

The rearrangement joins TRBV30 to TRBJ2-7; the D is unclear. The CDR3 consists of 13 residues. CDR1 GTSNPN and CDR2 SVGIG come from the germline V gene (reference sequence). V dropped 1 base and J dropped 3 bases, with 10 bases sitting between them. CDR3 nucleotides: TGTGCCTGGAGTGAATACGGGTACTACGAGCAGTACTTC. It is translated as CAWSEYGYYEQYF.

The chain joins TRBV3-1 (or the pseudogene TRBV3-2) to TRBJ2-1; 8 bases line up with TRBD2. With 0 bases clipped from V and 1 base from J, the junction kept 5 bases outside the gene matches. The CDR3 is made up of 17 amino acids. Germline loops: CDR1 LGHDT, CDR2 YNNKEL (reference sequence). This chain's CDR3 is CASSQDKLAASYNEQFF. The CDR3 coding sequence is TGTGCCAGCAGCCAAGACAAACTAGCGGCGTCCTACAATGAGCAGTTCTTC.

This sequence joins TRBV24-1 and TRBJ2-5; D is possibly TRBD2 (6 bases). Germline CDR1 is KGHDR and CDR2 is SFDVKD. The CDR3 is 14 residues long. V lost 10 bases and J 0 bases, leaving 14 bases between the germline ends. The CDR3: CATNGPGDQETQYF. In nucleotides, the CDR3 is TGTGCCACTAACGGTCCGGGGGACCAAGAGACCCAGTACTTC.

The chain combines TRBV5-1 with TRBJ2-3, with 12 nucleotides matching TRBD2. V trimming: 2 bases; J trimming: 2 bases; junction bases outside the gene matches: 3. The CDR3 sequence is 16 residues long. Per the germline V gene, CDR1 is SGHRS and CDR2 is YFSETQ. CDR3 nucleotide sequence: TGCGCCAGCAGCTTAAGACTAGCGGGGGTCACAGATACGCAGTATTTT. Its protein product is CASSLRLAGVTDTQYF. Filled out from reference TRBV5-1 and TRBJ2-3, the complete variable domain reads KAGVTQTPRYLIKTRGQQVTLSCSPISGHRSVSWYQQTPGQGLQFLFEYFSETQRNKGNFPGRFSGRQFSNSRSEMNVSTLELGDSALYLCASSLRLAGVTDTQYFGPGTRLTVL.

This clone was observed once. The genes are TRBV7-6 and TRBJ2-3, with 8 bases aligning to TRBD1. This CDR3 has 16 amino acids. The germline gives CDR1 SGHVS, CDR2 FNYEAQ. With V trimmed by 5 bases and J by 6 bases, 13 bases remained unmatched. CDR3 region: CASSISGTGPFDTQYF. CDR3 coding DNA: TGTGCCAGCAGCATCTCCGGGACAGGTCCCTTTGATACGCAGTATTTT.

This chain connects TRBV6-2 or TRBV6-3 to TRBJ1-4, with D perhaps TRBD1 (5 bases). The germline V and J ends were trimmed by 5 bases and 2 bases, with 9 bases remaining between them. This CDR3 contains 14 residues. CDR1 is MNHEY, CDR2 SVGEGT, per germline. DNA of the CDR3: TGTGCCAGCAGTCCAGGGAGGACTAATGAAAAACTGTTTTTT. Its protein product is CASSPGRTNEKLFF.

The chain couples TRBV5-1 to TRBJ2-1; TRBD2 matches 14 bases. The CDR3 is 17 amino acids. CDR1 and CDR2 from the germline V gene are SGHRS and YFSETQ. V was pared by 2 bases and J by 7 bases, with 8 bases of the junction left unmatched. CDR3 nucleotide sequence: TGCGCCAGCAGCTTCCAAGGGACTAGCGGGGGCCTTAATGAGCAGTTCTTC. Protein product: CASSFQGTSGGLNEQFF.

The chain uses TRBV5-1 and TRBJ2-1, with 11 bases identical to TRBD2. Trimming took 4 bases from V and 8 from J; bases not matched to a gene: 11. The germline CDR1 and CDR2 sequences are SGHRS and YFSETQ. The CDR3 loop spans 16 amino acids. CDR3 sequence: CASSKVTSGSIYEQFF. The DNA for the CDR3 is TGCGCCAGCAGCAAGGTCACTAGCGGGAGTATATATGAGCAGTTCTTC.

This clone was seen a single time. The chain combines TRBV6-1 with TRBJ2-1; 7 bases line up with TRBD2. Germline CDR1 and CDR2: MNHNS and SASEGT. V shed 2 bases and J 7 bases; nucleotides not matched to a gene: 8. CDR3 size: 15 residues. The CDR3 spells CASSERVAGNNEQFF. The CDR3 DNA is TGTGCCAGCAGTGAACGGGTAGCGGGTAATAATGAGCAGTTCTTC.